This T cell receptor beta chain emerged from a study of PD-1 blockade in mismatch repair-deficient tumors. General observations from the study: About 140 unique blood TCRs came from expansion to three of seven peptides. Tumor-resident clones, often absent from pretreatment blood, expanded after pembrolizumab and then contracted.

CDR1 is SGHRS and CDR2 is YFSETQ in the germline V gene. The CDR3 covers 15 residues. Unmatched junction bases numbered 6, after V lost 4 bases and J lost 1 base. The repertoire was sequenced with immunoSEQ multiplex PCR; TCRdb's copy has only in-frame clones and lacks some. The table lists about 14,000 clones, around 86% of them singletons. Time point described: roughly 10-day in vitro stimulation with candidate neoantigen peptide 6. Every patient had mismatch repair deficiency by PCR or immunohistochemistry. An identically run culture lacking peptide was the fold-change baseline. As to this clone: What it binds is not known.

This material consisted of cells cultured in vitro, taken from a patient treated with pembrolizumab. V and J are TRBV5-1 and TRBJ1-1, with 8 nucleotides matching TRBD1. The sequence was obtained from an adult with mismatch repair-deficient cancer. The CDR3 DNA sequence: TGCGCCAGCAGCACCTCGACAGGGGCGAACACTGAAGCTTTCTTT. This codes for CASSTSTGANTEAFF.